Listed here are 8 T cell receptor beta chains from one sample, sequenced in a study of shared clonotypes between healthy human individuals. Only in-frame clones appear in the TCRdb table, and some are missing; sequencing was by immunoSEQ multiplex PCR. Counted here are 2 million or so clones, about 95% occurring once; the ten biggest clones make up roughly 1%. The naive CD8 fraction comprised CD45RO-negative cells positively selected for CCR7 and excluded terminally differentiated effector memory CD45RA+ cells. Specimen: naive CD8+ T cells sorted from blood. The source of these receptors is a man between 18 and 29 years old in good health.

J is TRBJ1-5 and V is TRBV9, with TRBD1 identical over 7 bases. CDR1 is SGDLS and CDR2 is YYNGEE in the germline V gene. The CDR3 has 15 amino acids. V lost 5 bases and J lost 4; bases outside the gene matches: 9. The CDR3 region has the DNA TGTGCCAGCAGTGCTGGGGACAGCGGGAATCAGCCCCAGCATTTT. This gives the protein CASSAGDSGNQPQHF.

The chain combines TRBV29-1 with TRBJ2-7, with TRBD1 matching 7 bases. J gave up 0 bases and V 4 bases, and 3 bases lay outside the gene matches. The CDR3 is made up of 13 amino acids. Germline V gene data show CDR1 as SQVTM and CDR2 as ANQGSEA. CDR3 loop: CSVAYRGSYEQYF. The CDR3 DNA reads as TGCAGCGTTGCTTACAGGGGCTCCTACGAGCAGTACTTC.

The chain links TRBV5-1 to TRBJ2-6, with 7 bases identical to TRBD1. After removal of 4 bases from V and 0 bases from J, the junction contained 7 bases not matched to a gene. The germline V gene encodes CDR1 SGHRS and CDR2 YFSETQ. The CDR3 sequence is 17 residues long. CDR3 coding DNA: TGCGCCAGCAGCGCGTGGGGGACAGCCTCTGGGGCCAACGTCCTGACTTTC. Protein: CASSAWGTASGANVLTF.

This clone occurred once. V and J are TRBV7-9 and TRBJ2-1; TRBD2 matches 10 bases. The germline V gene encodes CDR1 SEHNR and CDR2 FQNEAQ (reference sequence). J gave up 10 bases and V 2 bases, and 11 bases lay outside the gene matches. The CDR3 is 16 amino acids. CDR3 in DNA: TGTGCCAGCAGCTTAAACGAGGGACTAGCGTCCCGCGAGCAGTTCTTC. Encoded protein: CASSLNEGLASREQFF.

There are a few counts of this clone. The chain employs TRBV6-5 and TRBJ1-2, with D possibly matching TRBD1 (5 bases). This CDR3 comprises 14 residues. Trimming took 6 bases from V and 2 from J, leaving 13 bases between them. In germline, CDR1 is MNHEY, CDR2 SVGAGI. CDR3 DNA: TGTGCCAGCAGCCCCTATGGGGGAAACTATGGCTACACCTTC. This codes for CASSPYGGNYGYTF.

Note on this clone: The junction shows a germline mismatch at one end, possibly a read error. The chain joins TRBV5-6 to TRBJ2-1; D is perhaps TRBD1 (5 bases). The CDR3 has 14 residues. From germline, CDR1 is SGHDT and CDR2 YYEEEE. The CDR3 DNA follows: TGTGCCAGCACCTTGATAGGGGAAAACAATGAGCAGTTCTTC. This sequence encodes CASTLIGENNEQFF.

The J gene is TRBJ2-1, the V gene TRBV11-3; 9 nucleotides align to TRBD2. J gave up 1 base and V 5 bases, and 6 bases lay outside the gene matches. CDR1 and CDR2 (germline): SGHNT, YENEEA. This CDR3 comprises 16 residues. The CDR3 protein is CASSARLADSYNEQFF. DNA for the CDR3: TGTGCCAGCAGCGCCCGACTAGCGGATTCCTACAATGAGCAGTTCTTC. Using reference TRBV11-3 and TRBJ2-1 for the parts outside the CDR3, the full variable domain is EAGVVQSPRYKIIEKKQPVAFWCNPISGHNTLYWYLQNLGQGPELLIRYENEEAVDDSQLPKDRFSAERLKGVDSTLKIQPAELGDSAVYLCASSARLADSYNEQFFGPGTRLTVL.

This sequence joins TRBV7-2 and TRBJ1-3; D remains unclear. The germline V and J ends were trimmed by 3 bases and 2 bases, with 5 bases remaining between them. CDR1 and CDR2 (germline): SGHTA, FQGNSA. This CDR3 contains 13 residues. CDR3 bases: TGTGCCAGCAGCTTTGAGCCTGGAAACACCATATATTTT. This gives the protein CASSFEPGNTIYF.